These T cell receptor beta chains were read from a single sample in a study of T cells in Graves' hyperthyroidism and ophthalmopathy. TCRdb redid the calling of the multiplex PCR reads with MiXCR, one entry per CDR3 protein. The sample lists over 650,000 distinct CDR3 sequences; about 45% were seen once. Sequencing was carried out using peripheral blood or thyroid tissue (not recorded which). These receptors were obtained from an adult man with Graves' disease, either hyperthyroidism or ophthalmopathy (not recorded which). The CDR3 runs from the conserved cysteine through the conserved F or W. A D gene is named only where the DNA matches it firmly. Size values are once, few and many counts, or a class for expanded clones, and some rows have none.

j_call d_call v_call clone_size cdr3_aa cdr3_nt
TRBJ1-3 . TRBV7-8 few CTSSLVNQGRNTIYF TGTACCAGCAGCTTAGTCAATCAGGGTCGAAACACCATATATTTT
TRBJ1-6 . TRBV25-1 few CASDSVGNSPLHF TGTGCCAGTGACTCGGTGGGGAATTCACCCCTCCACTTT
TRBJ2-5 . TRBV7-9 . CASSFYICSAIPTGTSGQETQYF .
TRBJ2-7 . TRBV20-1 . CSAREGLGMEQYF TGCAGTGCTAGAGAGGGTCTAGGGATGGAGCAGTACTTC
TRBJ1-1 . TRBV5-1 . CASSLLGVQDAFF TGCGCCAGCAGCTTGCTGGGGGTCCAGGATGCTTTCTTT
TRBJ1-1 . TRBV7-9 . CASSAPPGTTEAFF TGTGCCAGCAGCGCCCCCCCCGGGACGACTGAAGCTTTCTTT
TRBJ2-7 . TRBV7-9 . CASSFRDDRPPYEQYF TGTGCCAGCAGCTTCCGGGACGACCGACCCCCCTACGAGCAGTACTTC
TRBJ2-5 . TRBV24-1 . CATTRTQYF TGTGCCACCACCCGGACCCAGTACTTC
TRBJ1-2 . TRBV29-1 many CSGRPLDGYTF TGCAGCGGGCGGCCCCTAGATGGCTACACCTTC
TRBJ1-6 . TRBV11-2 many CASSLEGRTESPLHF TGTGCCAGCAGCTTAGAAGGGAGAACAGAATCACCCCTCCACTTT
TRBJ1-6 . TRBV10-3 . CAISESWGRGPLHF TGTGCTATCAGTGAGTCGTGGGGCAGGGGTCCCCTCCACTTT
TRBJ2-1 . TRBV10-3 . CAISGTREQFF TGTGCCATCAGCGGGACTCGTGAGCAGTTCTTC
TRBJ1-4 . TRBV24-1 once CASSSYVATNEKLFF TGTGCCAGCAGTTCCTATGTTGCAACTAATGAAAAACTGTTTTTT
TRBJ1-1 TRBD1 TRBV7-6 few CASSLGATTGTVFF TGTGCCAGCAGCTTAGGAGCCACGACCGGGACAGTTTTCTTT
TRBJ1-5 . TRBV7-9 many CASSLETGGSNQPQHF TGTGCCAGCAGCTTAGAGACAGGCGGGAGCAATCAGCCCCAGCATTTT
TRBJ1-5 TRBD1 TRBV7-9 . CASSPGGSSNQPQHF TGTGCCAGCAGTCCAGGGGGAAGTAGCAATCAGCCCCAGCATTTT
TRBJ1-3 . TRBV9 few CASSVAAVSGNTIYF TGTGCCAGCAGCGTAGCGGCAGTCTCTGGAAACACCATATATTTT
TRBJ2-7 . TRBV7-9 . CASSQDFGGSKYF TGTGCCAGCAGCCAAGATTTTGGAGGGAGCAAGTACTTC
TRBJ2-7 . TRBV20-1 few CSARDNGRAGSYEQYF TGCAGTGCTAGAGATAATGGGCGCGCGGGCTCCTACGAGCAGTACTTC
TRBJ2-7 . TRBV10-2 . CASRGSNPYEQYF TGCGCCAGCAGAGGCAGCAATCCCTACGAGCAGTACTTC
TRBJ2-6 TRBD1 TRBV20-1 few CSARQGSGANVLTF TGCAGTGCACGACAGGGCTCTGGGGCCAACGTCCTGACTTTC
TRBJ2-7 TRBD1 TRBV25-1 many CASSEFPGQGDEQYF TGTGCCAGCAGTGAATTCCCCGGACAGGGGGACGAGCAGTACTTC
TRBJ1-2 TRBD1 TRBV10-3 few CASSYRRTGPITNYGYTF TGTGCCAGCAGTTACCGTAGGACAGGGCCAATTACTAACTATGGCTACACCTTC
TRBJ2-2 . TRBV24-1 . CATIFPGPNTGELFF TGTGCCACCATATTCCCGGGGCCCAACACCGGGGAGCTGTTTTTT
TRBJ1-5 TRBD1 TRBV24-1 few CATSVSGGTNQPQHF TGTGCCACCAGTGTATCAGGGGGGACCAATCAGCCCCAGCATTTT
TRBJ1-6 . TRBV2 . CASTELGRVLHF TGTGCCAGCACCGAACTAGGTCGGGTCCTCCACTTT
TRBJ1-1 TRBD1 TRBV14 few CASDDRGGTEAFF TGTGCCAGCGACGACAGGGGTGGTACTGAAGCTTTCTTT